This record concerns one TCR beta chain sequence. The antigen remains unidentified. This CDR3 comprises 15 residues. Trimming at V came to 3 bases and at J to 15 bases, leaving 18 bases not matched to a gene. Germline CDR1 SGHRS, CDR2 YFSETQ. The repertoire was sequenced with immunoSEQ multiplex PCR; TCRdb's copy has only in-frame clones and lacks some. The profile shows some 150,000 clones, roughly nine tenths of them singletons. This record belongs to a study of T cell responses to AZD1222 COVID-19 vaccine. Points from the study as a whole: At study baseline, merely five or six AZD1222 recipients were seropositive. Once two AZD1222 doses were given, Spike-specific TCR breadth and depth went up.

The specimen comprised peripheral blood, sampled on day 0 of MenACWY control vaccination. The V and J genes are TRBV5-1 and TRBJ2-1, with 7 bases identical to TRBD1. The clonotype was recovered from an adult in good health. The CDR3 here is CASSSGLTGNPRRFF. DNA for the CDR3: TGCGCCAGCAGCTCCGGCCTGACAGGGAACCCCAGGCGGTTCTTC.